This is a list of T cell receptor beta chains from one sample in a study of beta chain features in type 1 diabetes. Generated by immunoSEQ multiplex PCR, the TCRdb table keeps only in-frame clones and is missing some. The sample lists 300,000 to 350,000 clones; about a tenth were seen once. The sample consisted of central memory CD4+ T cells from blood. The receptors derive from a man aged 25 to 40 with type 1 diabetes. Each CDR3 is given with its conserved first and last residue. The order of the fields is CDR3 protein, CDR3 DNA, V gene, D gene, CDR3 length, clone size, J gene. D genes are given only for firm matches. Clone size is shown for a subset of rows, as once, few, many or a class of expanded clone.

CDR3 protein: CASSASGTEYNEQFF
CDR3 DNA: TGTGCCAGCAGCGCCTCCGGGACAGAATACAATGAGCAGTTCTTC
V gene: TRBV9
D gene: TRBD1
CDR3 length: 15
clone size: many
J gene: TRBJ2-1

CDR3 protein: CASSRGQEDGYTF
CDR3 DNA: TGCGCCAGCAGCCGGGGACAGGAAGATGGCTACACCTTC
V gene: TRBV5-1
D gene: TRBD1
CDR3 length: 13
clone size: .
J gene: TRBJ1-2

CDR3 protein: CASSSAPRGDYGYTF
CDR3 DNA: TGTGCCAGCAGTTCAGCCCCTCGGGGAGACTATGGCTACACCTTC
V gene: TRBV27
D gene: .
CDR3 length: 15
clone size: once
J gene: TRBJ1-2

CDR3 protein: CASSSRTDYLTQYF
CDR3 DNA: TGTGCCAGCAGCTCGCGGACTGACTACTTAACGCAGTATTTT
V gene: TRBV14
D gene: .
CDR3 length: 14
clone size: few
J gene: TRBJ2-3

CDR3 protein: CASSPGQDAIGETQYF
CDR3 DNA: TGCGCCAGCAGCCCGGGACAGGACGCGATTGGGGAGACCCAGTACTTC
V gene: TRBV5-1
D gene: TRBD1
CDR3 length: 16
clone size: .
J gene: TRBJ2-5

CDR3 protein: CASRDRGRAYEQYF
CDR3 DNA: TGTGCCAGCAGGGACAGGGGTCGAGCCTACGAGCAGTACTTC
V gene: TRBV2
D gene: TRBD1
CDR3 length: 14
clone size: many
J gene: TRBJ2-7

CDR3 protein: CASSLLVETYEQYF
CDR3 DNA: TGTGCCAGCAGCTTATTGGTTGAAACCTACGAGCAGTACTTC
V gene: TRBV7-2
D gene: .
CDR3 length: 14
clone size: .
J gene: TRBJ2-7

CDR3 protein: CASRGVWGYTF
CDR3 DNA: TGTGCCAGCAGGGGCGTTTGGGGCTACACCTTC
V gene: TRBV6-5
D gene: .
CDR3 length: 11
clone size: few
J gene: TRBJ1-2

CDR3 protein: CAISENRGYGYTF
CDR3 DNA: TGTGCCATCAGTGAGAACAGAGGCTATGGCTACACCTTC
V gene: TRBV10-3
D gene: .
CDR3 length: 13
clone size: .
J gene: TRBJ1-2

CDR3 protein: CASSPGQVNTEAFF
CDR3 DNA: TGTGCCAGCAGCCCGGGACAGGTGAACACTGAAGCTTTCTTT
V gene: TRBV7-2
D gene: TRBD1
CDR3 length: 14
clone size: .
J gene: TRBJ1-1

CDR3 protein: CASSPDPRTDTQYF
CDR3 DNA: TGTGCCAGCAGCCCAGACCCACGCACAGATACGCAGTATTTT
V gene: TRBV5-6
D gene: .
CDR3 length: 14
clone size: few
J gene: TRBJ2-3

CDR3 protein: CASSEAEGPGYTF
CDR3 DNA: TGTGCCAGCAGTGAGGCCGAGGGGCCTGGCTACACCTTC
V gene: TRBV2
D gene: .
CDR3 length: 13
clone size: .
J gene: TRBJ1-2

CDR3 protein: CASSPQKNTEAFF
CDR3 DNA: TGTGCCAGCAGCCCTCAAAAGAACACTGAAGCTTTCTTT
V gene: TRBV7-9
D gene: .
CDR3 length: 13
clone size: few
J gene: TRBJ1-1

CDR3 protein: CASSGSGETQYF
CDR3 DNA: TGTGCCAGCAGTGGTTCTGGGGAGACCCAGTACTTC
V gene: TRBV2
D gene: .
CDR3 length: 12
clone size: few
J gene: TRBJ2-5

CDR3 protein: CASSIVRGYEQYF
CDR3 DNA: TGTGCCAGTAGTATCGTCAGAGGGTACGAGCAGTACTTC
V gene: TRBV19
D gene: .
CDR3 length: 13
clone size: many
J gene: TRBJ2-7